This T cell receptor beta chain was identified during a study of blood T cell repertoires in COVID-19 (dated by TCRdb to about 2020). Study-level background: For ImmuneRACE Cohort 3, a participant was defined as recovered based on two consecutive negative NP/OP PCR tests, clearance by a healthcare professional, or resolution of symptoms. The collaborator samples originated in the United States, Italy and Spain and spanned the acute and convalescent phases of COVID-19. The prospective study material was composed of cDNA or gDNA derived from T cells, B-cell-depleted T cells, or PBMCs. The dataset comprised deeply sampled blood TCRbeta repertoires from subjects exposed to, actively infected with, or recovered from COVID-19. The repertoires were released in a freely available public database intended as a resource for research on the immune response to SARS-CoV-2. Samples were obtained from the ongoing ImmuneRACE study (first 160 participants) and from 1,200 or so subjects provided by 6 global collaborators. A de-identified subject ID, COVID-19 status, age in years and sex were almost always included in the sample metadata. Where HLA class I and class II types were available, the types were taken from metadata supplied by the sample provider, not from assay-based typing. Study-wide conclusions, independent of this receptor: The quantity of clinical and demographic metadata differed by source and by participant and was supplied without curation.

The immunoSEQ Assay, a bias-controlled multiplex PCR, was used to amplify TCRbeta CDR3 regions from genomic DNA. As for the original processing: Nucleated cell counts per sample were estimated from amplification of reference gene primers within the assay. To quantify the absolute abundance of each unique TCRbeta CDR3 rearrangement, sequence reads were collapsed and filtered. For each sample, productive Simpson clonality was calculated by taking the square root of Simpson's diversity index across productive rearrangements. As stored in TCRdb, this immuneACCESS dataset retains in-frame rearrangements with V and J assigned. A fraction of the clones does not appear; measured against another copy, unresolved V genes explain less than half of the discrepancy, and the remainder lacks a known reason. The V and J calls and clone size are taken from that table; D and trimming were inferred from the DNA. In this sample the table shows about 150,000 clones, roughly 85% of which occur a single time. The ten top clones hold around 19% of the sample.

In regard to this clone: Its recognized antigen is unknown. Base-call qualities are not available, and no considerably larger clone is one nucleotide away.

Participants in the prospective study were aged 18 to 89 years, lived in under 30 United States geographic areas, and enrolled through a virtual design. In the prospective study, participants were assigned to cohorts based on the clinical history participants reported in a screening survey and a study questionnaire. Mobile phlebotomists in the prospective study collected whole blood, serum and a nasopharyngeal or oropharyngeal swab from every participant. Participants in the prospective study had the option to provide additional blood draws and questionnaires over a roughly two-month period. Before DNA extraction, blood samples from the prospective study were shipped at room temperature or frozen. At the junction V is shortened by 6 bases and J by 2 bases; bases outside the gene matches: 4. From its cysteine to its phenylalanine, the CDR3 spans 13 amino acids. Kept here is only the CDR3 DNA, which spans 39 bases and is read in frame from base 1. From the germline V gene, CDR1 is SGHVS and CDR2 is FQNEAQ.

The receptor was derived from a woman aged 70-85 years in a cohort exposed to, infected with or recovered from COVID-19 (not recorded which). This chain is built from TRBV7-8 and TRBJ2-7; 7 bases in the junction line up with TRBD2. Sequenced input: PBMCs or T cells enriched from blood (not recorded which). The DNA is TGTGCCAGCAGGCGGGACTACACCTACGAGCAGTACTTC. Its protein reads: CASRRDYTYEQYF.